These T cell receptor beta chains were read from a single sample in a study of OX40 agonist ivuxolimab in advanced cancers. This table comes from immunoSEQ multiplex PCR, and its TCRdb copy is limited to in-frame clones, with some not included. The sample records 55,000 to 65,000 clones, approximately 93% being singletons. The starting material was CD4+ or CD8+ T cells sorted from blood, obtained in a trial of the OX40 agonist ivuxolimab. Every receptor here comes from an adult with an advanced solid tumor such as melanoma, head and neck, liver or kidney cancer. Each CDR3 is given with its conserved first and last residue. A D gene is named only where the DNA matches it firmly. The size of a clone is reported for some rows only, either as once, few or many, or as a class for expanded clones.

TRBJ1-6,TRBV29-1,-,TRBD1,CSVLTGDSPLHF,TGCAGCGTTCTGACAGGGGATTCACCCCTCCACTTT
TRBJ2-3,TRBV1,-,-,CTSRRVTSGGLGTDTQYF,TGCACCAGCAGGAGGGTGACTAGCGGGGGGTTAGGCACAGATACGCAGTATTTT
TRBJ2-3,TRBV29-1,-,-,CSAQGGYGTDTQYF,TGCAGCGCCCAGGGGGGCTACGGCACAGATACGCAGTATTTT
TRBJ2-2,TRBV29-1,-,-,CSVGVTGELFF,TGCAGCGTTGGGGTTACCGGGGAGCTGTTTTTT
TRBJ2-7,TRBV5-4,-,-,CASSPEWGSSYEQYF,TGTGCCAGCAGCCCCGAATGGGGAAGCTCCTACGAGCAGTACTTC
TRBJ1-1,TRBV5-1,-,-,CASSLSGTEAFF,TGCGCCAGCAGCTTGAGTGGGACTGAAGCTTTCTTT
TRBJ2-7,TRBV18,-,-,CASSPRLGDYEQYF,TGTGCCAGCTCACCACGACTAGGGGACTACGAGCAGTACTTC
TRBJ2-3,TRBV27,-,TRBD2,CASSLWASGEKKDTQYF,TGTGCCAGCAGTTTATGGGCCAGCGGGGAAAAAAAAGATACGCAGTATTTT
TRBJ2-3,TRBV4-1,-,TRBD2,CASSQVPRGALDTQYF,TGCGCCAGCAGCCAAGTTCCGCGGGGGGCTTTGGATACGCAGTATTTT
TRBJ2-7,TRBV27,-,-,CASSLSIETPYEQYF,TGTGCCAGCAGTTTATCGATAGAGACGCCCTACGAGCAGTACTTC
TRBJ2-3,TRBV27,once,TRBD2,CASTAGGGPADTQYF,TGTGCCAGCACCGCGGGGGGCGGACCCGCAGATACGCAGTATTTT
TRBJ1-2,TRBV29-1,-,TRBD1,CSVGQESGYTF,TGCAGCGTCGGACAGGAGAGTGGCTACACCTTC
TRBJ2-3,TRBV27,-,TRBD2,CASSASGGTTDTQYF,TGTGCCAGCAGTGCCTCGGGGGGTACCACAGATACGCAGTATTTT
TRBJ2-7,TRBV4-1,-,-,CASSPLRGDSYEQYF,TGCGCCAGCAGCCCCCTAAGAGGGGACTCCTACGAGCAGTACTTC
TRBJ2-7,TRBV6-6,-,-,CASSENYEQYF,TGTGCCAGCAGCGAAAACTACGAGCAGTACTTC
TRBJ2-1,TRBV7-2,-,-,CASSLPGAYYNEQFF,TGTGCCAGCAGCTTACCGGGGGCCTATTACAATGAGCAGTTCTTC